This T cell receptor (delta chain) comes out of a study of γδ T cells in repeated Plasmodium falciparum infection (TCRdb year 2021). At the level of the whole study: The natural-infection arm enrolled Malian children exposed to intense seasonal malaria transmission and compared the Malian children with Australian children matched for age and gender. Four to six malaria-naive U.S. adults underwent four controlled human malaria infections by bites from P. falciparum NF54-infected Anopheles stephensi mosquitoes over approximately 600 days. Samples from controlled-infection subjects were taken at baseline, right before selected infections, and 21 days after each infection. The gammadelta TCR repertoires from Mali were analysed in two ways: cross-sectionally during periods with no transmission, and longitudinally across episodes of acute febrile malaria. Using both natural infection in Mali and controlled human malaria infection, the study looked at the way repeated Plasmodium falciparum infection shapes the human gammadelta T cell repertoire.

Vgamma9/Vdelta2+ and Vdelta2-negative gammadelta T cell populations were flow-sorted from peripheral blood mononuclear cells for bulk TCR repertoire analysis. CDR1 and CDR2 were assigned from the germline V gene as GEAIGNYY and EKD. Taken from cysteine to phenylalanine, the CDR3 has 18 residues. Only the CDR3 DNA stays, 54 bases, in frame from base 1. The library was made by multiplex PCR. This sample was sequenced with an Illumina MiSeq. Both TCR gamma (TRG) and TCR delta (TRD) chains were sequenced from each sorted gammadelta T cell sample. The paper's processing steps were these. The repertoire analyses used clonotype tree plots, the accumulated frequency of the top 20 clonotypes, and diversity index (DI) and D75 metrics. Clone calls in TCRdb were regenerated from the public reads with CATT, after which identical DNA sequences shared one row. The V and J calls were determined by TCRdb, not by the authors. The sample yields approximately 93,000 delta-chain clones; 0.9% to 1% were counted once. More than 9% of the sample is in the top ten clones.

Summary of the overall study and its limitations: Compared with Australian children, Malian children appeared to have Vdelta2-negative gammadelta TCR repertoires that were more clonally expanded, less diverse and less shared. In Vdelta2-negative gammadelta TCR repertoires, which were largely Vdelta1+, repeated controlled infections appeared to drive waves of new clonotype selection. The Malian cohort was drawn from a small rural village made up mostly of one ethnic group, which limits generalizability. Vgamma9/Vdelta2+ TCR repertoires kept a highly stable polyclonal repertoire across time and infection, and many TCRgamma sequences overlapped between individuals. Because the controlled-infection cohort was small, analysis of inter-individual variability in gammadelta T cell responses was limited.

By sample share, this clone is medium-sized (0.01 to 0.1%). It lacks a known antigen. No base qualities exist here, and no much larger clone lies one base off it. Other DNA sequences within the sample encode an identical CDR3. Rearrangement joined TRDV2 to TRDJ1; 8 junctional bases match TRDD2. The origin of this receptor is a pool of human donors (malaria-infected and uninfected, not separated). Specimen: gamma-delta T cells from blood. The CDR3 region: CADKASYVPGDVTDKLIF. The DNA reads TGTGCAGACAAGGCTTCCTACGTACCTGGGGACGTTACCGATAAACTCATCTTT.